The 20 T cell receptor beta chains given below trace back to one sample, sequenced in a study of blood T cells in healthy people across ages. Next came a second PCR, run for about 7 to 12 cycles, which used a sample-barcoded 5' primer along with a J-beta primer mix. TCRdb redid the calling of the 5' RACE reads with MiXCR, one entry per CDR3 protein. The table lists 800,000 to 950,000 distinct CDR3 sequences, roughly 35% of them singletons. Material for sequencing was blood. The receptor source for this set is a man between 18 and 35 years old in good health.

The chain has TRBV6-5 and TRBJ2-2; 12 bases line up with TRBD1. V gave up 7 bases and J gave up 6 bases; unmatched junction bases: 6. This CDR3 contains 15 residues. Per the germline V gene, CDR1 is MNHEY and CDR2 is SVGAGI. The CDR3 coding sequence is TGTGCCAGCAATCGGGACAGGGGGCGGTCCGGGGAGCTGTTTTTT. Protein product: CASNRDRGRSGELFF.

The chain links TRBV7-2 to TRBJ2-1, with 8 bases that match TRBD1. The CDR3 is 15 amino acids. The germline V gene encodes CDR1 SGHTA and CDR2 FQGNSA. J gave up 4 bases and V 1 base, and 3 bases lay outside the gene matches. For the CDR3, the DNA is TGTGCCAGCAGCTTAGGGGGACAGGTATACAATGAGCAGTTCTTC. Translated: CASSLGGQVYNEQFF.

The chain uses TRBV7-2 and TRBJ2-1; the match to TRBD2 covers 7 bases. The CDR3 runs 15 residues. The germline V gene encodes CDR1 SGHTA and CDR2 FQGNSA. Trimming at V came to 4 bases and at J to 5 bases, leaving 8 bases not matched to a gene. CDR3 protein: CASSSDSRGNNEQFF. CDR3 nucleotide sequence: TGTGCCAGCAGCTCCGACTCGCGGGGGAACAATGAGCAGTTCTTC. Variable domain in full (rest from reference TRBV7-2 and TRBJ2-1): GAGVSQSPSNKVTEKGKDVELRCDPISGHTALYWYRQSLGQGLEFLIYFQGNSAPDKSGLPSDRFSAERTGGSVSTLTIQRTQQEDSAVYLCASSSDSRGNNEQFFGPGTRLTVL.

CDR3 in DNA: TGTGCCATCAGACCAACGGCAAACTCCTATGGCTACACCTTC. Its translation is CAIRPTANSYGYTF. V usage is TRBV10-3 and J usage is TRBJ1-2; the D is unclear. The CDR3 spans 14 residues. The ends were cut back, 6 bases at V and 4 bases at J, with 15 bases in the middle. Germline V gene lookup returns CDR1 ENHRY and CDR2 SYGVKD.

This clonotype has more than one count but fewer than ten. The V and J genes are TRBV6-7 and TRBJ1-5; weak D call: TRBD1 (6 bases). TRBV6-7 is an ORF, with its function uncertain. V was cut by 2 bases and J by 7 bases, with 15 bases left in between. The CDR3 is made up of 15 amino acids. In DNA, the CDR3 is TGTGCCAGCAGTTACACGGACAGCTTGATCCAGCCCCAGCATTTT. It yields the protein CASSYTDSLIQPQHF.

This clonotype was seen a few times. This chain joins TRBV29-1 and TRBJ2-1; 12 bases are shared with TRBD2. The CDR3 runs 15 residues. V was pared by 3 bases and J by 7 bases, with 7 bases of the junction left unmatched. The V gene's germline CDR1 is SQVTM and CDR2 ANQGSEA. The CDR3: CSVEDGLAGINEQFF. CDR3 in DNA: TGCAGCGTTGAGGACGGACTAGCGGGAATTAATGAGCAGTTCTTC.

The rearrangement joins TRBV30 to TRBJ1-2, with a possible D match to TRBD1 (6 bases). Trimming removed 2 bases at V and 5 bases at J, with 18 bases between. The CDR3 totals 15 residues. Germline loops: CDR1 GTSNPN, CDR2 SVGIG (reference sequence). CDR3 protein: CAWSKVGGTGYGYTF. In nucleotides, the CDR3 is TGTGCCTGGAGTAAGGTTGGGGGCACCGGATATGGCTACACCTTC.

The chain combines TRBV5-1 with TRBJ2-7, with 8 bases fitting TRBD1. The CDR3 runs 14 residues. Germline V lookup: CDR1 SGHRS, CDR2 YFSETQ. V lost 1 base, J lost 12 bases, and 12 bases stayed unmatched. The chain's CDR3 is CASSLTGGPETPYF. CDR3 DNA sequence: TGCGCCAGCAGCTTGACAGGGGGACCCGAGACCCCGTACTTC. Looking up the rest from reference TRBV5-1 and TRBJ2-7 gives the full variable domain: KAGVTQTPRYLIKTRGQQVTLSCSPISGHRSVSWYQQTPGQGLQFLFEYFSETQRNKGNFPGRFSGRQFSNSRSEMNVSTLELGDSALYLCASSLTGGPETPYFGPGTRLTVT.

In regard to this clonotype: A read error may explain this, as a much larger clone is one base away. J is TRBJ1-2 and V is TRBV20-1; tentatively, D is TRBD1 (5 bases). The CDR3 length is 11 residues. Germline V gives CDR1 DFQATT, CDR2 SNEGSKA (reference sequence). Trimming left V 7 bases short and J 2 bases short, with 8 bases between. CDR3 loop: CSVTENYGYTF. The CDR3 nucleotides are TGCAGTGTGACAGAGAACTATGGCTACACCTTC.

Points on this clonotype: Being one base from a much bigger clone, this may be a read error. The rearrangement uses TRBV12-3 or TRBV12-4 and TRBJ2-3, with unresolved D. V gave up 2 bases and J gave up 6 bases, with 12 bases separating them. The CDR3 sequence is 14 residues long. CDR3 loop: CASSLLPAPDTQYF. Here the CDR3 DNA reads TGTGCCAGCAGTTTACTGCCGGCCCCGGATACGCAGTATTTT.

For this clonotype: Since a much larger clone is just one base distant, this may be a read error. The chain recombines TRBV20-1 with TRBJ2-3; D gene ambiguous. From germline, CDR1 is DFQATT and CDR2 SNEGSKA (reference sequence). CDR3 length: 16 residues. Written as DNA, the CDR3 is TGCAGTGCTAGCCACCCCGACCAACTTAACACAGATACGCGGTATTTT. Residues: CSASHPDQLNTDTRYF.

This clonotype was picked up many times. The chain carries TRBV6-2 or TRBV6-3 and TRBJ2-1; D perhaps matches TRBD2 (6 bases). Germline lookup yields CDR1 MNHEY and CDR2 SVGEGT. The CDR3 sequence is 17 residues long. Deletions cut 7 bases from V and 3 bases from J, with 22 bases between. The DNA of the CDR3 is TGTGCCAGCACCAGACGTCGGGAGCAAGGGTTCTACAATGAGCAGTTCTTC. Residues: CASTRRREQGFYNEQFF.

V gene TRBV12-3 or TRBV12-4 combines with J gene TRBJ2-3, with 10 positions matching TRBD1. The CDR3 is made up of 14 amino acids. The CDR3 DNA is TGTGCTTCACAGGACAGGGGGGGCACAGATACGCAGTATTTT. Its protein product is CASQDRGGTDTQYF.

A note on this clonotype: A read error may explain this, as a much larger clone is one base away. The chain is built from TRBV6-6 and TRBJ1-2; 8 bases match TRBD1. The CDR3 runs 16 residues. Germline V lookup: CDR1 MNHNY, CDR2 SVGAGI (reference sequence). The CDR3 DNA reads TGTGCCAGCAGTTACTCTAGGACAGGGAACAACTATGGCCACACCTTC. Protein sequence: CASSYSRTGNNYGHTF.

This clonotype was seen only a few times. The V and J genes are TRBV5-4 and TRBJ1-4; D uncertain. The ends were cut back, 0 bases at V and 1 base at J, with 7 bases in the middle. This CDR3 is built from 15 residues. CDR1 and CDR2 (germline): SGHNT, YYREEE (reference sequence). The CDR3: CASSLEAGTNEKLFF. The CDR3 DNA is TGTGCCAGCAGCTTGGAAGCGGGAACTAATGAAAAACTGTTTTTT. The full variable domain, rest sourced from reference TRBV5-4 and TRBJ1-4, is ETGVTQSPTHLIKTRGQQVTLRCSSQSGHNTVSWYQQALGQGPQFIFQYYREEENGRGNFPPRFSGLQFPNYSSELNVNALELDDSALYLCASSLEAGTNEKLFFGSGTQLSVL.

This clonotype was seen more than once but under ten times. The rearrangement links TRBV18 to TRBJ1-2; the D is unclear. Germline CDR1 reads KGHSH; CDR2 reads LQKENI. This CDR3 spans 16 amino acids. Trimming removed 1 base from V and 8 bases from J, with 20 bases in between. The DNA for the CDR3 is TGTGCCAGCTCACCACGATGGGCGCTCCACCGGGGAGGCTACACCTTC. It yields the protein CASSPRWALHRGGYTF.

This clonotype was recorded a few times. The chain recombines TRBV12-3 or TRBV12-4 with TRBJ1-6; 7 nucleotides line up with TRBD1. Unmatched junction bases numbered 13, after V lost 3 bases and J lost 8 bases. The CDR3 has 17 amino acids. CDR3 bases: TGTGCCAGCAGTTTGCAGCACAGGGGCGTCTTTGATTCACCCCTCCACTTT. Its protein product is CASSLQHRGVFDSPLHF.

This clonotype was picked up a small number of times. The chain joins TRBV6-5 to TRBJ2-5, with 7 bases lining up with TRBD1. The CDR3 spans 15 residues. V lost 4 bases to trimming and J lost 5 bases; unmatched junction nucleotides: 10. CDR1 is MNHEY, CDR2 SVGAGI, per germline. The CDR3 region has the DNA TGTGCCAGCAGTTGGTTACAGGGGAATATGGAGACCCAGTACTTC. Translating gives CASSWLQGNMETQYF.

The CDR3 sequence is CASSPPLGTGSNTGELFF. The CDR3 DNA sequence: TGTGCCAGCAGTCCACCGCTAGGGACAGGCTCGAACACCGGGGAGCTGTTTTTT. The chain is built from TRBV28 and TRBJ2-2; 8 bases map to TRBD1. CDR1 MDHEN and CDR2 SYDVKM come from the germline V gene. The CDR3 has 18 amino acids. Trimming removed 5 bases from V and 0 bases from J; junction bases left unmatched: 11.

The chain uses TRBV20-1 and TRBJ2-5, with TRBD1 identical over 7 bases. CDR3 size: 14 residues. V shed 0 bases and J 2 bases; nucleotides not matched to a gene: 3. The germline gives CDR1 DFQATT, CDR2 SNEGSKA (reference sequence). The CDR3 loop is CSARDGRGQETQYF. CDR3 DNA sequence: TGCAGTGCTAGAGATGGCAGGGGGCAAGAGACCCAGTACTTC.